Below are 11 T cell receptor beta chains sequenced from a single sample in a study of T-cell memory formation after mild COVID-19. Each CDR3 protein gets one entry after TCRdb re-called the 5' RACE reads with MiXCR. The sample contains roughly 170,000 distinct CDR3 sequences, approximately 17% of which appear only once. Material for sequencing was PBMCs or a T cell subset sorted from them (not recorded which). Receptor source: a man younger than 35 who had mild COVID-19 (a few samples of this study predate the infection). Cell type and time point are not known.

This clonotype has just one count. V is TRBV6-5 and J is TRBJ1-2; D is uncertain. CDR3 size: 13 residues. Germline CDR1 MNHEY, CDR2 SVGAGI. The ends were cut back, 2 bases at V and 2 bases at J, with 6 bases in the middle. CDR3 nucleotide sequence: TGTGCCAGCAGTTACGACGCGAACTATGGCTACACCTTC. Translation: CASSYDANYGYTF.

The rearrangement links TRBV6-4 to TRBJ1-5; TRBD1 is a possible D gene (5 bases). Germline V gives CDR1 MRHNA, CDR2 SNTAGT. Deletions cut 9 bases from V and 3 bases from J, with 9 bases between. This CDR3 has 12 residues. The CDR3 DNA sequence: TGTGCCAGTCAGGGTCCCAATCAGCCCCAGCATTTT. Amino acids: CASQGPNQPQHF.

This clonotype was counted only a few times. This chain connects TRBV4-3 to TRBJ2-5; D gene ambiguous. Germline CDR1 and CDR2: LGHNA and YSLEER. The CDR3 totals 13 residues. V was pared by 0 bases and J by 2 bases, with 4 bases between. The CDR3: CASSQEPQETQYF. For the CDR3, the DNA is TGCGCCAGCAGCCAAGAACCGCAAGAGACCCAGTACTTC.

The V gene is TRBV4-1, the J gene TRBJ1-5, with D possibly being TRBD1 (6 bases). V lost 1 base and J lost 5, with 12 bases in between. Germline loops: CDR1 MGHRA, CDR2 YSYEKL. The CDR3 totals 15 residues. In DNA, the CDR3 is TGCGCCAGCAGCCAAGGATCGGACAGCTATCAGCCCCAGCATTTT. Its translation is CASSQGSDSYQPQHF.

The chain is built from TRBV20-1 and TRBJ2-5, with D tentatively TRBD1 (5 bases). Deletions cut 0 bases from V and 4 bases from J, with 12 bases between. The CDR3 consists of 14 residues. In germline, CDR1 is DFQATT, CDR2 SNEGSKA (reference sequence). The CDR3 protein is CSARDRVRLETQYF. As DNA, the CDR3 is TGCAGTGCTAGAGACAGGGTCAGGTTAGAGACCCAGTACTTC.

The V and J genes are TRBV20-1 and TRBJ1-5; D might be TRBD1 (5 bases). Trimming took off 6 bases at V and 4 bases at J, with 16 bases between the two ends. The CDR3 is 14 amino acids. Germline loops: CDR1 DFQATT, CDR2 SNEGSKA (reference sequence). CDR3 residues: CSAERGFWNQPQHF. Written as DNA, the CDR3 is TGCAGTGCCGAGAGGGGATTCTGGAATCAGCCCCAGCATTTT.

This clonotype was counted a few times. The CDR3 bases are TGTGCCAGCAGCTTGCCGAGTAAGAACACCGGGGAGCTGTTTTTT. Residues: CASSLPSKNTGELFF. The V gene is TRBV5-4, the J gene TRBJ2-2; no clear D. The V gene's germline CDR1 is SGHNT and CDR2 YYREEE (reference sequence). Trimming stripped 1 base from V and 1 base from J, with 8 bases between. The CDR3 length is 15 residues. The variable domain in full, with the rest retrieved from reference TRBV5-4 and TRBJ2-2, is ETGVTQSPTHLIKTRGQQVTLRCSSQSGHNTVSWYQQALGQGPQFIFQYYREEENGRGNFPPRFSGLQFPNYSSELNVNALELDDSALYLCASSLPSKNTGELFFGEGSRLTVL.

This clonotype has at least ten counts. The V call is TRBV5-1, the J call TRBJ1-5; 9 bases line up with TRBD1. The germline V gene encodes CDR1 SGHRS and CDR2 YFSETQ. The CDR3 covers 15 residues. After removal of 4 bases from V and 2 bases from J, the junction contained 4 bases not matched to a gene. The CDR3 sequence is CASSRTGGGNQPQHF. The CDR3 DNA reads TGCGCCAGCAGCCGAACAGGGGGCGGCAATCAGCCCCAGCATTTT.

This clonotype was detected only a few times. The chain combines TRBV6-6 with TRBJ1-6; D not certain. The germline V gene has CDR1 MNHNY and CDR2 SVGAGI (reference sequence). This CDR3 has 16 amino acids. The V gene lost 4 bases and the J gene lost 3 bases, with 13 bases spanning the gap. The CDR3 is CASSSPRDFYNSPLHF. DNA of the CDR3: TGTGCCAGCAGTTCTCCTCGGGATTTCTATAATTCACCCCTCCACTTT.

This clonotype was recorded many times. CDR3 residues: CASSMQGRTGELFF. The CDR3 bases are TGTGCCAGTAGTATGCAGGGCAGAACCGGGGAGCTGTTTTTT. The genes are TRBV19 and TRBJ2-2; D might be TRBD1 (5 bases). CDR1 LNHDA and CDR2 SQIVND come from the germline V gene (reference sequence). Trimming stripped 3 bases from V and 5 bases from J, with 10 bases between. This CDR3 contains 14 residues. The variable domain in full, completed from reference TRBV19 and TRBJ2-2, reads DGGITQSPKYLFRKEGQNVTLSCEQNLNHDAMYWYRQDPGQGLRLIYYSQIVNDFQKGDIAEGYSVSREKKESFPLTVTSAQKNPTAFYLCASSMQGRTGELFFGEGSRLTVL.

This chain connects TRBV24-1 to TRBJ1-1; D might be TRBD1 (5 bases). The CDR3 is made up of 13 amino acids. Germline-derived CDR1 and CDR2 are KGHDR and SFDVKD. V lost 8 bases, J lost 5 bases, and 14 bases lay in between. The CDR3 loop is CATTPEGSTEAFF. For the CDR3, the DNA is TGTGCCACCACCCCGGAGGGGAGTACTGAAGCTTTCTTT.